This passage covers 17 T cell receptor beta chains from one sample sequenced in a study of blood T cell repertoires in COVID-19. This table comes from immunoSEQ multiplex PCR, and its TCRdb copy is limited to in-frame clones, with some not included. The data contain approximately 100,000 clones, around 89% of them singletons. Sequenced material: peripheral blood. The origin of the receptors is a human donor with acute or convalescent COVID-19. The donor label of this sample is uncertain.

The chain recombines TRBV7-2 with TRBJ1-1; 8 nucleotides line up with TRBD1. The CDR3 extends over 14 amino acids. CDR1 is SGHTA and CDR2 is FQGNSA in the germline V gene. The V segment lost 4 bases and the J segment 0 bases; nucleotides outside the gene matches: 1. This CDR3 is CASSWGQVNTEAFF. CDR3 nucleotide sequence: TGTGCCAGCAGCTGGGGACAGGTGAACACTGAAGCTTTCTTT. Using reference TRBV7-2 and TRBJ1-1 for the parts outside the CDR3, the full variable domain is GAGVSQSPSNKVTEKGKDVELRCDPISGHTALYWYRQSLGQGLEFLIYFQGNSAPDKSGLPSDRFSAERTGGSVSTLTIQRTQQEDSAVYLCASSWGQVNTEAFFGQGTRLTVV.

This clone was picked up a small number of times. The gene calls are TRBV4-3 and TRBJ1-6, with 8 bases matching TRBD1. The germline gives CDR1 LGHNA, CDR2 YSLEER. The CDR3 sequence is 18 residues long. Trimming removed 0 bases from V and 7 bases from J; junction bases left unmatched: 11. The CDR3 protein is CASSQEWTGSGWNSPLHF. DNA of the CDR3: TGCGCCAGCAGCCAAGAATGGACAGGGAGCGGGTGGAATTCACCCCTCCACTTT.

V usage is TRBV5-4 and J usage is TRBJ2-1, with D perhaps matching TRBD2 (5 bases). The CDR3 sequence is 17 residues long. CDR1 is SGHNT, CDR2 YYREEE, per germline (reference sequence). Trimming left V 4 bases short and J 0 bases short, with 17 bases between. As DNA, the CDR3 is TGTGCCAGCAGCGGCCCCTTACAAGGGAGCTCCTACAATGAGCAGTTCTTC. The encoded protein is CASSGPLQGSSYNEQFF.

This clone was seen more than once but under ten times. The gene calls are TRBV6-5 and TRBJ2-2, with a possible D match to TRBD2 (6 bases). CDR1 and CDR2 from the germline V gene are MNHEY and SVGAGI. Trimming shortened V by 6 bases and J by 0 bases, and 11 bases separated the two germline ends. This CDR3 comprises 15 residues. CDR3 in DNA: TGTGCCAGCAGGGACGGCGGGACGAACACCGGGGAGCTGTTTTTT. This gives the protein CASRDGGTNTGELFF.

This chain joins TRBV25-1 and TRBJ2-1; D might be TRBD2 (6 bases). Germline V gene data show CDR1 as MGHDK and CDR2 as SYGVNS. Trimming removed 5 bases at V and 4 bases at J, with 21 bases between. The CDR3 has 17 residues. In DNA, the CDR3 is TGTGCCAGCAGTCCCCACCAAAACGGGGGAGTGTACAATGAGCAGTTCTTC. It encodes CASSPHQNGGVYNEQFF.

The V and J genes are TRBV9 and TRBJ1-2; perhaps TRBD1 as D (5 bases). The CDR3 runs 13 residues. Germline V CDR1 and CDR2: SGDLS, YYNGEE. V was pared by 0 bases and J by 5 bases, with 8 bases between. DNA for the CDR3: TGTGCCAGCAGCGTAGCTGGGACTTATGGCTACACCTTC. Its protein product is CASSVAGTYGYTF. Complete variable domain (other parts from reference TRBV9 and TRBJ1-2): DSGVTQTPKHLITATGQRVTLRCSPRSGDLSVYWYQQSLDQGLQFLIQYYNGEERAKGNILERFSAQQFPDLHSELNLSSLELGDSALYFCASSVAGTYGYTFGSGTRLTVV.

This clone has more than one count but fewer than ten. V gene TRBV7-9 combines with J gene TRBJ1-2; 7 nucleotides match TRBD1. The germline V gene has CDR1 SEHNR and CDR2 FQNEAQ (reference sequence). The CDR3 extends over 13 amino acids. Trimming took 5 bases from V and 8 from J; bases not matched to a gene: 8. In nucleotides, the CDR3 is TGTGCCAGCAGCCTCGACAGGGCCCGGGGCTACACCTTC. It yields the protein CASSLDRARGYTF. Supplemented by reference TRBV7-9 and TRBJ1-2, the full variable domain reads DTGVSQNPRHKITKRGQNVTFRCDPISEHNRLYWYRQTLGQGPEFLTYFQNEAQLEKSRLLSDRFSAERPKGSFSTLEIQRTEQGDSAMYLCASSLDRARGYTFGSGTRLTVV.

This chain uses TRBV28 with TRBJ2-1, with 9 bases aligning to TRBD1. The CDR3 runs to 17 residues. The V gene end was trimmed by 4 bases and the J gene end by 8 bases; junction bases not matched to a gene: 15. Germline V CDR1 and CDR2: MDHEN, SYDVKM. The CDR3 here is CASSSPGTGRQWDEQFF. CDR3 nucleotide sequence: TGTGCCAGCAGTTCGCCCGGGACAGGGCGCCAATGGGATGAGCAGTTCTTC.

The chain is built from TRBV4-3 and TRBJ1-2, with D perhaps TRBD1 (6 bases). Deletions cut 0 bases from V and 4 bases from J, with 12 bases between. The CDR3 totals 15 residues. Germline-derived CDR1 and CDR2 are LGHNA and YSLEER. The CDR3 DNA sequence: TGCGCCAGCAGCCAAGAAATGACAGGAGGCTATGGCTACACCTTC. Translating gives CASSQEMTGGYGYTF.

The genes are TRBV4-3 and TRBJ2-5; TRBD1 aligns across 7 bases. CDR1 is LGHNA, CDR2 YSLEER, per germline. The CDR3 spans 15 residues. With V trimmed by 0 bases and J by 4 bases, 5 bases remained unmatched. The chain's CDR3 is CASSQDWGQSETQYF. In DNA, the CDR3 is TGCGCCAGCAGCCAAGATTGGGGACAGTCAGAGACCCAGTACTTC.

A single count supports this clone. This chain links TRBV6-1 with TRBJ2-1; 11 bases are a match to TRBD2. Looked up from germline, CDR1 is MNHNS and CDR2 is SASEGT. This CDR3 region has 17 residues. J was trimmed by 4 bases and V by 0 bases; bases with no gene match: 5. CDR3: CASSEAGGLAAYNEQFF. The CDR3 DNA reads as TGTGCCAGCAGTGAAGCGGGGGGACTAGCGGCATACAATGAGCAGTTCTTC.

The chain combines TRBV6-1 with TRBJ1-1; perhaps TRBD1 as D (5 bases). Germline V CDR1 and CDR2: MNHNS, SASEGT. V lost 1 base, J lost 1 base, and 7 bases lay in between. The CDR3 extends over 14 amino acids. CDR3 residues: CASSEGTWNTEAFF. The CDR3 DNA sequence: TGTGCCAGCAGTGAAGGGACATGGAACACTGAAGCTTTCTTT.

CDR3 sequence: CATSDPSGGRDEQFF. In DNA, the CDR3 is TGTGCCACCAGTGACCCTAGCGGGGGCAGGGATGAGCAGTTCTTC. The chain couples TRBV24-1 to TRBJ2-1; 10 bases map to TRBD2. Trimming at V came to 4 bases and at J to 8 bases, leaving 7 bases not matched to a gene. The germline CDR1 and CDR2 sequences are KGHDR and SFDVKD. This CDR3 has 15 residues.

In its sample, this clone was seen once. The chain combines TRBV7-3 with TRBJ2-5, with a tentative D call TRBD2 (6 bases). V was cut by 5 bases and J by 2 bases, with 9 bases left in between. The CDR3 has 13 amino acids. Germline V CDR1 and CDR2: SGHTA, FQGTGA. The CDR3: CASSLSGQETQYF. The CDR3 DNA reads as TGTGCCAGCAGCCTTAGCGGACAAGAGACCCAGTACTTC.

V is TRBV3-1 (or the pseudogene TRBV3-2) and J is TRBJ2-3; 9 bases map to TRBD2. Germline assignment: CDR1 LGHDT and CDR2 YNNKEL (reference sequence). This CDR3 has 16 amino acids. V trimming: 1 base; J trimming: 1 base; junction bases outside the gene matches: 3. The CDR3 DNA reads as TGTGCCAGCAGCCAAGGTAGACTAGCGGGCACAGATACGCAGTATTTT. The encoded protein is CASSQGRLAGTDTQYF.

The chain employs TRBV9 and TRBJ2-2; TRBD2 matches at 12 bases. Germline CDR1 and CDR2: SGDLS and YYNGEE. This CDR3 contains 18 residues. The V gene end was trimmed by 3 bases and the J gene end by 0 bases; junction bases not matched to a gene: 6. For the CDR3, the DNA is TGTGCCAGCAGCGCTAGCGGGGGGGAAAAGGCGAACACCGGGGAGCTGTTTTTT. This gives the protein CASSASGGEKANTGELFF.

The J gene is TRBJ1-2, the V gene TRBV6-5; D might be TRBD1 (6 bases). V lost 0 bases and J 5 bases, leaving 13 bases between the germline ends. This CDR3 spans 15 amino acids. From germline, CDR1 is MNHEY and CDR2 SVGAGI. The CDR3 sequence: CASSYSRGSLYGYTF. The DNA of the CDR3 is TGTGCCAGCAGTTACTCGAGGGGGTCCCTTTATGGCTACACCTTC.